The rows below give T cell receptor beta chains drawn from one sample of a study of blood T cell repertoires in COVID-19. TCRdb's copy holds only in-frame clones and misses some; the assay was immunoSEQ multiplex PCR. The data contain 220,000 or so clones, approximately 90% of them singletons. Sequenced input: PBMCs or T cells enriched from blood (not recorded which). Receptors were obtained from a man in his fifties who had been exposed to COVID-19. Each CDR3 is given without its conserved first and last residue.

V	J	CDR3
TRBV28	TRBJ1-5	ASNTQGDANQPQH
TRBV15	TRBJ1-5	ATSGVAYSNQPQH
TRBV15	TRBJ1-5	ATSRDFDQPQH
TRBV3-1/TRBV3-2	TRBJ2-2	ASSQEPASGRAFGTGELF
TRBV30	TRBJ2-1	AWSGGAYNEQF
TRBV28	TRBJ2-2	ASSLPPGGGSGELF
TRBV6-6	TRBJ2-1	ASSYSLNEQF
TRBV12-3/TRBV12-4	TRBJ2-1	ASSFNPYNEQF
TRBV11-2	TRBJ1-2	ASSLAQGTGYT
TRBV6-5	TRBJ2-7	ASRNTYEQY
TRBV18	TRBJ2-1	ASSLQGFAYNEQF
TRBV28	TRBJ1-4	ASSSDRVSTNEKLF
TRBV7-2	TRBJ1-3	ASSFLGGRTGNTIY
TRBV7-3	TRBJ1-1	ASSFRQTSRTEAF
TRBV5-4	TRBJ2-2	ASSTGRLADTGELF
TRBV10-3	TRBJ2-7	AISVGQSYEQY
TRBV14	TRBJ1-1	ASSWQGETEAF
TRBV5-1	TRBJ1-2	ASSPVPSYGYT
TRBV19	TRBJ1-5	ASSIVWGDNQPQH
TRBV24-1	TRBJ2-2	ATSDLQGKYTGELF
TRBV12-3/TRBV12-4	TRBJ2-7	ASLGLGSYEQY
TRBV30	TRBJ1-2	AWSVLREGYT
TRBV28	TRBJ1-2	ASYDWTGYGYT
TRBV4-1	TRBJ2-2	ASSQDARAGLF
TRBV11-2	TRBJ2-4	ASSRGTGGVKGKNIQY
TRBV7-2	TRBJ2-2	ASSSAGRTGELF
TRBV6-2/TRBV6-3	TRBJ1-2	ASSYTYSGTTDYGYT
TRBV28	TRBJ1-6	ASSGTGYSPLH
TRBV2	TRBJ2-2	ASNRDTGELF
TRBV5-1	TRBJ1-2	ASSLGQGARWGYGYT
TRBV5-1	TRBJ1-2	ASSFSVFYGYT
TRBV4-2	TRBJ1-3	ASSQRNGISGNTIY
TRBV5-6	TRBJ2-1	ASSLTVRSYNEQF
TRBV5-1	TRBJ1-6	ASSLGESYSPLH
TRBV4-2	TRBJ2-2	ASSQVSAGGPNTGELF
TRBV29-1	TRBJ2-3	SVEYGADTQY
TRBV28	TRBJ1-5	ASTLNWDRKDQPQH
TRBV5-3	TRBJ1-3	ARRLGRTGGLFRNRKGNTIY
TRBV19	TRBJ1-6	ASRLGFDRINSPLH
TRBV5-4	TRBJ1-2	ASSSRGGGQDYGYT
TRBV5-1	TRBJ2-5	ASSLAYETQY
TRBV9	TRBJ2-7	ASSVGGGSPYEQY
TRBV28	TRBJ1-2	ASSTGGQYGYT
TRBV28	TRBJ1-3	ASSPGSRNTIY
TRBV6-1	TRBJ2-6	ASSEHLPGVLT
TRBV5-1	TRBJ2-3	ASSLALTGGTDTQY